This is a list of T cell receptor beta chains from one sample in a study of blood T cell repertoires in COVID-19. The table came from immunoSEQ multiplex PCR; TCRdb's copy has only in-frame clones and leaves some out. In the table there are 25,000 to 35,000 clones, about nine tenths of which are singletons. The specimen sequenced was peripheral blood. Receptor source: a human donor with active COVID-19. The donor label of this sample is uncertain. CDR3s include the opening cysteine and the closing phenylalanine or tryptophan. A D gene is named only where the DNA matches it firmly. Expanded clones get a size class; other rows say once, few or many, or leave the size out.

size,D,V,J,CDR3,DNA
.,TRBD1,TRBV2,TRBJ2-1,CASSQEDRGRPNEQFF,TGTGCCAGCAGCCAGGAGGACAGGGGGCGACCCAATGAGCAGTTCTTC
.,.,TRBV6-6,TRBJ2-5,CASSPGRETQYF,TGTGCCAGCAGTCCGGGGAGAGAGACCCAGTACTTC
few,.,TRBV28,TRBJ2-7,CASSSDGEPDYEQYF,TGTGCCAGCAGTTCCGATGGGGAGCCCGACTACGAGCAGTACTTC
.,.,TRBV28,TRBJ2-7,CASRETGNYEQYF,TGTGCCAGCAGGGAAACAGGAAACTACGAGCAGTACTTC
.,TRBD1,TRBV19,TRBJ2-3,CASSSGQGGRPDTQYF,TGTGCCAGTAGTAGCGGACAGGGGGGCCGCCCGGATACGCAGTATTTT
once,.,TRBV7-2,TRBJ2-6,CASSSSRGLSGANVLTF,TGTGCCAGCAGCTCTTCGCGGGGGCTCTCTGGGGCCAACGTCCTGACTTTC
few,.,TRBV10-1,TRBJ2-7,CASSDRSYEQYF,TGCGCCAGCAGCGACAGAAGCTACGAGCAGTACTTC
.,TRBD1,TRBV19,TRBJ2-7,CASSMGQLYEQYF,TGTGCCAGTAGTATGGGACAGCTCTACGAGCAGTACTTC
.,.,TRBV28,TRBJ2-4,CASSLSGLAKNIQYF,TGTGCCAGCAGCCTATCCGGACTAGCCAAAAACATTCAGTACTTC
.,.,TRBV19,TRBJ2-7,CASSTSRPGRSYEQYF,TGTGCCAGTAGTACCTCCCGACCGGGTAGGTCCTACGAGCAGTACTTC
.,.,TRBV30,TRBJ1-3,CAWSVGGSGNTIYF,TGTGCCTGGAGTGTCGGGGGCTCTGGAAACACCATATATTTT
.,.,TRBV6-2/TRBV6-3,TRBJ2-7,CASSSGVEQYF,TGTGCCAGCAGTTCAGGGGTCGAGCAGTACTTC
.,.,TRBV10-3,TRBJ1-5,CAISDAGGRADQPQHF,TGTGCCATCAGTGATGCTGGAGGGCGGGCGGATCAGCCCCAGCATTTT
.,TRBD1,TRBV30,TRBJ1-1,CAWSGGTGSGTEAFF,TGTGCCTGGAGTGGGGGGACAGGGTCAGGTACTGAAGCTTTCTTT
.,.,TRBV5-8,TRBJ1-2,CASSPDINYGYTF,TGTGCCAGCAGCCCGGACATCAACTATGGCTACACCTTC
.,.,TRBV19,TRBJ2-7,CASSTTYSSYEQYF,TGTGCCAGTAGTACGACGTACAGCTCCTACGAGCAGTACTTC
.,.,TRBV27,TRBJ2-5,CASSLSSGTAGETQYF,TGTGCCAGCAGTTTATCTTCCGGGACTGCGGGAGAGACCCAGTACTTC
.,TRBD1,TRBV25-1,TRBJ1-1,CASSRTGENTEAFF,TGTGCCAGCAGCCGGACAGGGGAGAACACTGAAGCTTTCTTT
.,.,TRBV6-4,TRBJ1-1,CASTPSPGNTEAFF,TGTGCCAGCACCCCTAGTCCGGGGAACACTGAAGCTTTCTTT
.,.,TRBV7-9,TRBJ2-2,CASSRTGFELFF,TGTGCCAGCAGCCGTACAGGGTTCGAGCTGTTTTTT
.,TRBD1,TRBV3-1/TRBV3-2,TRBJ1-1,CASSLSGGTGNTEAFF,TGTGCCAGCAGCCTCAGTGGTGGGACAGGCAACACTGAAGCTTTCTTT
.,TRBD1,TRBV5-1,TRBJ2-7,CASSHRDSNTNEQYF,TGCGCCAGCAGCCACCGGGACAGCAATACGAACGAGCAGTACTTC
.,TRBD1,TRBV2,TRBJ2-7,CASRYRGPSDYEQYF,TGTGCCAGCAGATACAGGGGCCCCTCCGACTACGAGCAGTACTTC
.,.,TRBV7-8,TRBJ2-1,CASSLARTFPRGEQFF,TGTGCCAGCAGCTTAGCGAGGACTTTCCCGAGAGGGGAGCAGTTCTTC
.,.,TRBV5-4,TRBJ2-3,CASEGENTDTQYF,TGTGCCAGCGAGGGGGAGAACACAGATACGCAGTATTTT
.,.,TRBV11-2,TRBJ1-4,CASSPRMRDEKLFF,TGTGCCAGCAGCCCTAGAATGCGAGATGAAAAACTGTTTTTT
few,TRBD1,TRBV29-1,TRBJ1-2,CSVGDRVNYGYTF,TGCAGCGTTGGGGACAGGGTTAACTATGGCTACACCTTC
once,TRBD1,TRBV7-2,TRBJ2-3,CASSFQGAKDTQYF,TGTGCCAGCAGCTTCCAGGGGGCGAAAGATACGCAGTATTTT
.,.,TRBV7-6,TRBJ2-3,CASSGQFTDTQYF,TGTGCCAGCAGCGGTCAGTTCACAGATACGCAGTATTTT
.,.,TRBV5-1,TRBJ2-7,CASSLVGTQSSYEQYF,TGCGCCAGCAGCTTGGTTGGGACTCAGAGCTCCTACGAGCAGTACTTC
.,.,TRBV9,TRBJ1-4,CASSQPTGTNEKLFF,TGTGCCAGCAGCCAGCCTACAGGAACTAATGAAAAACTGTTTTTT
.,.,TRBV5-1,TRBJ2-7,CASSLAAGLSYEQYF,TGCGCCAGCAGCTTGGCCGCGGGACTCTCCTACGAGCAGTACTTC
.,TRBD2,TRBV11-2,TRBJ2-3,CASSLSGRGQYF,TGTGCCAGCAGCTTATCCGGGAGGGGGCAGTATTTT
.,.,TRBV19,TRBJ1-4,CASSILDGATNEKLFF,TGTGCCAGTAGTATACTAGACGGAGCAACTAATGAAAAACTGTTTTTT
.,TRBD1,TRBV30,TRBJ2-2,CASYRGTGTGELFF,TGTGCCAGTTACAGGGGCACGGGCACCGGGGAGCTGTTTTTT
.,TRBD2,TRBV4-1,TRBJ2-3,CASSRSGGADPDTQYF,TGCGCCAGCAGCCGTAGCGGGGGGGCAGACCCAGATACGCAGTATTTT